Sequencing of this T cell receptor (beta chain) was carried out in a study of blood T cell repertoires in COVID-19. V was pared by 5 bases and J by 7 bases, with 24 bases between. The CDR3 length is 17 residues. CDR1 MDHEN and CDR2 SYDVKM come from the germline V gene. In the original workflow: Amplifying reference gene primers gave estimates of nucleated cell counts. The assay was immunoSEQ multiplex PCR, and TCRdb's table has in-frame clones only and misses some. V and J calls plus clone size are reproduced from that table; the DNA served to infer D and trimming. The sample contains around 70,000 clones, around 90% of which appear only once.

Specimen: peripheral blood. The source of this sequence is a woman aged 55-69 years with active COVID-19. The chain is built from TRBV28 and TRBJ1-3; perhaps TRBD1 as D (5 bases). The CDR3 sequence is CASSAPGGGKDRNTIYF. The CDR3 nucleotides read TGTGCCAGCAGTGCCCCGGGGGGGGGAAAGGATCGGAACACCATATATTTT.